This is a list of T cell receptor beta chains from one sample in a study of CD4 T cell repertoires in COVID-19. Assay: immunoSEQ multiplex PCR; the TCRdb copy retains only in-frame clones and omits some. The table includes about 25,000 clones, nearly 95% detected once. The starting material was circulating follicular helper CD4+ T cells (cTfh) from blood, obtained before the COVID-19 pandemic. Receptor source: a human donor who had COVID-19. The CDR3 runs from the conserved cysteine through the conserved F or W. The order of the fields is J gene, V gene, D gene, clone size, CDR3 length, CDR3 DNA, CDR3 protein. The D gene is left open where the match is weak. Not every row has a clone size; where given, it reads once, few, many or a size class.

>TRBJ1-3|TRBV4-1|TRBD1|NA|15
TGCGCCAGCAGCCAGGGGACAGGGGCTGGAAACACCATATATTTT
CASSQGTGAGNTIYF
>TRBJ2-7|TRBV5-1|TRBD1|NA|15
TGCGCCAGCAGCTTGGGGCCAGGGGGCTCTGGCGAGCAGTACTTC
CASSLGPGGSGEQYF
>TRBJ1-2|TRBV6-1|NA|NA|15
TGTGCCAGCAGTGAACGGCGGGGTTTGACCTATGGCTACACCTTC
CASSERRGLTYGYTF
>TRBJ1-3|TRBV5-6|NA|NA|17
TGTGCCAGCAGCCCATCACGGAGTCCGAGCTCTGGAAACACCATATATTTT
CASSPSRSPSSGNTIYF
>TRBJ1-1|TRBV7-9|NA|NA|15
TGTGCCAGCAGCTTAGTTTCAGATATGAACACTGAAGCTTTCTTT
CASSLVSDMNTEAFF
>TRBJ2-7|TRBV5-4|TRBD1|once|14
TGTGCCAGCAGCTTGGGACAGGGGTCCTACGAGCAGTACTTC
CASSLGQGSYEQYF
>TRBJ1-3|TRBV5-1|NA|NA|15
TGCGCCAGCAGCCCCACCCAGGGGACTGGAAACACCATATATTTT
CASSPTQGTGNTIYF
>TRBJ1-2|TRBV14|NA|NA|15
TGTGCCAGCAGCCGCTCTGAGTGGGGGCATCAGGACTACACCTTC
CASSRSEWGHQDYTF
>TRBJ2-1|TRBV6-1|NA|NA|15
TGTGCCAGCAGTGAATGGGGCCCCTCCTACAATGAGCAGTTCTTC
CASSEWGPSYNEQFF
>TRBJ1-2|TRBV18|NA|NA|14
TGTGCCAGCTCACCCAGGGGAGAGTGGTCTGGCTACACCTTC
CASSPRGEWSGYTF